This TCR beta chain was recovered during a study of shared clonotypes between healthy human individuals. In the study overall: Sampling drew on donors who were a couple of women and three men aged 18 to 49.

Adults of Caucasian background living in Nashville, Tennessee made up all donors. Trimming took off 5 bases at V and 0 bases at J, with 11 bases between the two ends. The CDR3 spans 14 residues. Germline CDR1 SNHLY, CDR2 FYNNEI. TCRdb keeps only in-frame clones here, not all; method: immunoSEQ multiplex PCR. In the table there are over 400,000 clones, over 75% of which are singletons. Sequencing input: PBMCs. The sequence came from a woman aged 40 to 50 in good health. Some clones in this sample may be carry-over from other donors' samples. The J gene is TRBJ2-7, the V gene TRBV2, with D maybe TRBD1 (6 bases). The CDR3: CASSRDTYSYEQYF. The CDR3 DNA reads as TGTGCCAGCAGTAGGGACACCTACTCCTACGAGCAGTACTTC.